This paragraph reports one TCR beta chain. Its antigen is still unknown. Each and every patient relapsed after autologous stem cell transplantation, and patients got differing brentuximab vedotin exposure. Classification of best responses gave complete response, partial response or progressive disease. Assay used: immunoSEQ multiplex PCR; TCRdb lists only in-frame clones, some missing. The sample lists approximately 150,000 clones; around 84% were seen once. This entry belongs to a study of PD-1 blockade in classical Hodgkin lymphoma. Study-level background: Patients were administered nivolumab (3 mg/kg intravenously) every 2 weeks.

General observations from the study: It was among complete responders that baseline diversity resembled that of newly diagnosed patients. Individuals who commenced nivolumab within less than 1 year of ASCT were excluded.

The length of the CDR3 is 14 residues. The junction had 4 bases not matched to a gene; V was cut back by 2 bases and J by 4 bases. Germline CDR1 MNHEY, CDR2 SMNVEV (reference sequence). This rearrangement joins TRBV27 to TRBJ1-1; 7 bases align to TRBD1. The clonotype comes from a human donor with classical Hodgkin lymphoma. Sequenced material: peripheral blood mononuclear cells (PBMCs), taken before the second cycle of nivolumab. The CDR3 protein is CASSLRQGVTEAFF. CDR3 bases: TGTGCCAGCAGTTTAAGGCAGGGGGTCACTGAAGCTTTCTTT.